What follows are 22 T cell receptor beta chains derived from one specimen sequenced in a study of T cell changes during pregnancy in multiple sclerosis. Repertoires were generated with immunoSEQ multiplex PCR, while TCRdb's copy carries only in-frame clones and drops some. The sample records more than 30,000 clones, around nine tenths being singletons. This sample comprised CD4+ T cells from peripheral blood mononuclear cells, obtained in the third trimester of pregnancy. The receptors stem from a female donor in good health, enrolled as a control in a pregnancy study.

The gene calls are TRBV11-2 and TRBJ2-1, with a weak D call TRBD2 (6 bases). The germline V and J ends were trimmed by 4 bases and 0 bases, with 22 bases remaining between them. The germline V gene encodes CDR1 SGHAT and CDR2 FQNNGV. The CDR3 loop spans 19 amino acids. This CDR3 is CASSSYRTEAGHSYNEQFF. The CDR3 nucleotides are TGTGCCAGCAGCTCTTATCGGACGGAAGCGGGTCACTCCTACAATGAGCAGTTCTTC.

The chain employs TRBV28 and TRBJ2-7; TRBD2 matches at 7 bases. Germline V gene lookup returns CDR1 MDHEN and CDR2 SYDVKM. The CDR3 runs 15 residues. With V trimmed by 6 bases and J by 1 base, 9 bases remained unmatched. Here the CDR3 DNA reads TGTGCCAGCAGGCCCGGGGGGAGAGCATCCTACGAGCAGTACTTC. Translated, it gives CASRPGGRASYEQYF.

The CDR3 nucleotides are TGCGCCAGCCAGACAGGGCTGAACACTGAAGCTTTCTTT. Amino acid sequence: CASQTGLNTEAFF. The chain has TRBV5-1 and TRBJ1-1; 7 nucleotides line up with TRBD1. Germline V CDR1 and CDR2: SGHRS, YFSETQ. J gave up 0 bases and V 7 bases, and 3 bases lay outside the gene matches. The CDR3 covers 13 residues.

This chain links TRBV19 with TRBJ1-5; D is possibly TRBD1 (6 bases). Germline-derived CDR1 and CDR2 are LNHDA and SQIVND (reference sequence). CDR3 length equals 13 residues. Trimming took 8 bases from V and 6 from J, leaving 14 bases between them. The CDR3 DNA sequence: TGTGCCAGTCAGGTGGGGGCGGGTCAGCCCCAGCATTTT. Translation: CASQVGAGQPQHF.

The rearrangement links TRBV28 to TRBJ2-1; D gene ambiguous. CDR1 and CDR2 from the germline V gene are MDHEN and SYDVKM. The CDR3 consists of 16 residues. With 2 bases removed from V and 1 base from J, the gap between germline ends came to 12 bases. The CDR3 protein is CASSLITSNSYNEQFF. The CDR3, as DNA: TGTGCCAGCAGTTTAATTACGAGCAATTCCTACAATGAGCAGTTCTTC.

The chain joins TRBV19 to TRBJ2-5, with TRBD1 matching 8 bases. The trim removed 3 bases at V and 7 bases at J, leaving 10 bases unmatched. The CDR3 has 15 amino acids. CDR1 is LNHDA and CDR2 is SQIVND in the germline V gene (reference sequence). As DNA, the CDR3 is TGTGCCAGTAGTATTGGCGGACAGGGAGAAGGGACCCAGTACTTC. Its translation is CASSIGGQGEGTQYF.

The CDR3 reads CASSVGTGGYTF. CDR3 coding DNA: TGTGCCAGCAGCGTCGGGACAGGTGGCTACACCTTC. The V gene is TRBV9, the J gene TRBJ1-2; 8 bases are a match to TRBD1. V trimming: 2 bases; J trimming: 7 bases; junction bases outside the gene matches: 1. The CDR3 runs 12 residues. Germline CDR1 and CDR2: SGDLS and YYNGEE.

This chain uses TRBV5-1 with TRBJ2-1; perhaps TRBD2 as D (7 bases). CDR1 SGHRS and CDR2 YFSETQ come from the germline V gene. The CDR3 consists of 17 residues. Trimming removed 0 bases from V and 3 bases from J, with 16 bases in between. The CDR3, as DNA: TGCGCCAGCAGCTTGGCCGGGGGCAGGGAGGGCTACAATGAGCAGTTCTTC. Residues: CASSLAGGREGYNEQFF.

The chain recombines TRBV28 with TRBJ2-3; 9 nucleotides agree with TRBD2. Germline V gene lookup returns CDR1 MDHEN and CDR2 SYDVKM. V lost 6 bases, J lost 6 bases, and 13 bases stayed unmatched. The CDR3 has 16 residues. CDR3 sequence (DNA): TGTGCCAGCAGCCTCAATAAAGCGGGAGGTCGTGATACGCAGTATTTT. Amino acids: CASSLNKAGGRDTQYF.

This clone has more than one count but fewer than ten. V is TRBV20-1 and J is TRBJ1-1; 9 bases agree with TRBD1. The ends lost 3 bases at V and 12 bases at J; junction bases unmatched: 5. The germline CDR1 and CDR2 sequences are DFQATT and SNEGSKA (reference sequence). This CDR3 is built from 11 residues. CDR3 sequence (DNA): TGCAGTGCTAGGGGGACAGGGAGGTCTTTCTTT. Encoded protein: CSARGTGRSFF.

The rearrangement uses TRBV15 and TRBJ1-2; no clear D. The CDR3 is 13 residues long. V lost 4 bases and J lost 4, with 10 bases in between. The germline gives CDR1 LNHNV, CDR2 YYDKDF (reference sequence). CDR3 coding DNA: TGTGCCACCAGCAAAGTCGGTGCCTATGGCTACACCTTC. This gives the protein CATSKVGAYGYTF.

This clone was detected a few times. This chain uses TRBV10-2 with TRBJ1-5, with 10 bases fitting TRBD1. J lost 6 bases, V lost 4 bases, and 3 bases had no gene match. CDR1 and CDR2 from the germline V gene are WSHSY and SAAADI. This CDR3 is built from 14 residues. The CDR3 spells CASSAGTGVQPQHF. The CDR3 bases are TGCGCCAGCAGTGCGGGGACAGGGGTTCAGCCCCAGCATTTT.

The chain is built from TRBV25-1 and TRBJ2-1, with D perhaps TRBD2 (6 bases). CDR1 MGHDK and CDR2 SYGVNS come from the germline V gene. The CDR3 is 12 amino acids. The ends were cut back, 5 bases at V and 7 bases at J, with 9 bases in the middle. The CDR3 protein is CASSSRGNEQFF. The CDR3 nucleotides are TGTGCCAGCAGTTCACGGGGGAATGAGCAGTTCTTC. Variable domain in full (rest from reference TRBV25-1 and TRBJ2-1): EADIYQTPRYLVIGTGKKITLECSQTMGHDKMYWYQQDPGMELHLIHYSYGVNSTEKGDLSSESTVSRIRTEHFPLTLESARPSHTSQYLCASSSRGNEQFFGPGTRLTVL.

The gene calls are TRBV6-5 and TRBJ1-6; D not resolved. This CDR3 is 14 amino acids long. V lost 0 bases and J lost 9, with 9 bases in between. Germline V gene lookup returns CDR1 MNHEY and CDR2 SVGAGI. CDR3 coding DNA: TGTGCCAGCAGTTACTCGACGGGTCGTTCACCCCTCCACTTT. Translation gives CASSYSTGRSPLHF.

The V and J genes are TRBV6-5 and TRBJ2-3; D is perhaps TRBD1 (5 bases). This CDR3 contains 13 residues. Germline CDR1 reads MNHEY; CDR2 reads SVGAGI. V was shortened by 6 bases and J by 0 bases, with 7 bases between the two germline ends. The chain's CDR3 is CASRDSSTDTQYF. CDR3 nucleotide sequence: TGTGCCAGCAGAGACAGTAGCACAGATACGCAGTATTTT.

The chain combines TRBV28 with TRBJ1-5; no firm D call. Between the trimmed V and J ends, which lost 0 bases and 1 base, there was a span of 4 bases. The germline gives CDR1 MDHEN, CDR2 SYDVKM. CDR3 length: 14 residues. For the CDR3, the DNA is TGTGCCAGCAGTTTATGGAGCAGCAATCAGCCCCAGCATTTT. It yields the protein CASSLWSSNQPQHF.

This chain links TRBV11-3 with TRBJ2-7; 13 bases match TRBD2. Trimming at V came to 4 bases and at J to 3 bases, leaving 3 bases not matched to a gene. The CDR3 is 15 residues long. The germline gives CDR1 SGHNT, CDR2 YENEEA. The chain's CDR3 is CASSSGLAGVYEQYF. The CDR3 DNA sequence: TGTGCCAGCAGCTCCGGACTAGCGGGAGTCTACGAGCAGTACTTC.

The chain has TRBV5-6 and TRBJ2-7; weak D call: TRBD2 (5 bases). V lost 4 bases, J lost 0 bases, and 11 bases lay in between. Per germline, CDR1 SGHDT and CDR2 YYEEEE. This CDR3 is built from 14 residues. This CDR3 is CASSISGNSYEQYF. In nucleotides, the CDR3 is TGTGCCAGCAGCATAAGCGGAAACTCCTACGAGCAGTACTTC.

This chain connects TRBV9 to TRBJ1-2, with D possibly matching TRBD1 (6 bases). V was pared by 0 bases and J by 4 bases, with 7 bases between. Germline V gene data show CDR1 as SGDLS and CDR2 as YYNGEE. The length of the CDR3 is 13 residues. The CDR3, as DNA: TGTGCCAGCAGCGTAGAGGACAGCTATGGCTACACCTTC. This encodes CASSVEDSYGYTF.

The CDR3, as DNA: TGTGCCAGCAGCCCAACCGCGGCGGGGGGAGAGCAGTTCTTC. Protein product: CASSPTAAGGEQFF. V is TRBV7-9 and J is TRBJ2-1, with 8 bases fitting TRBD2. Germline CDR1 and CDR2: SEHNR and FQNEAQ (reference sequence). The CDR3 loop spans 14 amino acids. V lost 5 bases to trimming and J lost 10 bases; unmatched junction nucleotides: 10.

The chain is built from TRBV13 and TRBJ2-1, with 7 bases aligning to TRBD2. The CDR3 has 17 amino acids. Looked up from germline, CDR1 is PRHDT and CDR2 is FYEKMQ (reference sequence). V gave up 0 bases and J gave up 8 bases; unmatched junction bases: 13. The CDR3, as DNA: TGTGCCAGCAGCTTAGGGGTTGGTTCAAGCGGGATCTATGAGCAGTTCTTC. Amino acid sequence: CASSLGVGSSGIYEQFF.

The chain carries TRBV28 and TRBJ1-3, with 8 bases that match TRBD1. V was pared by 6 bases and J by 1 base, with 8 bases of the junction left unmatched. The germline V gene encodes CDR1 MDHEN and CDR2 SYDVKM. This CDR3 spans 16 amino acids. The CDR3 bases are TGTGCCAGCAGACAGGACAGGGCCTTTTCTGGAAACACCATATATTTT. It encodes CASRQDRAFSGNTIYF.